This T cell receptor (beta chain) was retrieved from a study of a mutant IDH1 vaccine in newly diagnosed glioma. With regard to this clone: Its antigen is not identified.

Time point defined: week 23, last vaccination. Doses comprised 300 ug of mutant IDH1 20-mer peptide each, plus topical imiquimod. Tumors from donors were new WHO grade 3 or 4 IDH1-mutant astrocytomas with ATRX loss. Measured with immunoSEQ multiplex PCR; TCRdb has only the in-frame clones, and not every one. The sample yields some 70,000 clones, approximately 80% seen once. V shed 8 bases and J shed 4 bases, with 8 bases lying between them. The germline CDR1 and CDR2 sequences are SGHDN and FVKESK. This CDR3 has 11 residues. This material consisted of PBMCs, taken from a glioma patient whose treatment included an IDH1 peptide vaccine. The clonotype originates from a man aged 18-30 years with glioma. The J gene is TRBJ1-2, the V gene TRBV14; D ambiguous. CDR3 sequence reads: CASGEAYGYTF. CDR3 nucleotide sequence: TGTGCCAGCGGCGAAGCCTATGGCTACACCTTC.